This T cell receptor (beta chain) is from a study of T-cell memory formation after mild COVID-19. CDR1 is SGDLS, CDR2 YYNGEE, per germline. V lost 0 bases, J lost 3 bases, and 10 bases lay in between. CDR3 length equals 14 residues. TCRdb redid the calling of the 5' RACE reads with MiXCR, one entry per CDR3 protein. Among hundreds of thousands of distinct CDR3 sequences listed, 17% were seen once. This clonotype was picked up a small number of times. The sequence came from an adult woman who had mild COVID-19 (a few samples of this study predate the infection). Cell type and time point are not known. The chain is built from TRBV9 and TRBJ2-7, with D possibly matching TRBD1 (6 bases). The sample was PBMCs or a T cell subset sorted from them (not recorded which). CDR3 in amino acids: CASSVDDRFYEQYF. The CDR3 nucleotides read TGTGCCAGCAGCGTAGATGACAGGTTCTACGAGCAGTACTTC.